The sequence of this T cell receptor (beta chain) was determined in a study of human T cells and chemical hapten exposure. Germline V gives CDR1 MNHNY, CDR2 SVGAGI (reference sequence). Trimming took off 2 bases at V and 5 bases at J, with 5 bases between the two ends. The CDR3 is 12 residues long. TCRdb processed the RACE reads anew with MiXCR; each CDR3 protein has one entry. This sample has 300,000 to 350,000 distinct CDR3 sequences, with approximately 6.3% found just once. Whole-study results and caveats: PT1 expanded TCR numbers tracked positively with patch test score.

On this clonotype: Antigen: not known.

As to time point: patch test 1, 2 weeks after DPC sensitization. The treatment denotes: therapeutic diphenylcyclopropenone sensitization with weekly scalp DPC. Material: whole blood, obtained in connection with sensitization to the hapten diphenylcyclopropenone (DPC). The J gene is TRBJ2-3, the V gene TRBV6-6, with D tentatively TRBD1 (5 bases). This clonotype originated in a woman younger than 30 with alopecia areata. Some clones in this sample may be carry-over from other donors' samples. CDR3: CASSYQGDTQYF. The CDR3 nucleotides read TGTGCCAGCAGTTACCAGGGAGATACGCAGTATTTT.